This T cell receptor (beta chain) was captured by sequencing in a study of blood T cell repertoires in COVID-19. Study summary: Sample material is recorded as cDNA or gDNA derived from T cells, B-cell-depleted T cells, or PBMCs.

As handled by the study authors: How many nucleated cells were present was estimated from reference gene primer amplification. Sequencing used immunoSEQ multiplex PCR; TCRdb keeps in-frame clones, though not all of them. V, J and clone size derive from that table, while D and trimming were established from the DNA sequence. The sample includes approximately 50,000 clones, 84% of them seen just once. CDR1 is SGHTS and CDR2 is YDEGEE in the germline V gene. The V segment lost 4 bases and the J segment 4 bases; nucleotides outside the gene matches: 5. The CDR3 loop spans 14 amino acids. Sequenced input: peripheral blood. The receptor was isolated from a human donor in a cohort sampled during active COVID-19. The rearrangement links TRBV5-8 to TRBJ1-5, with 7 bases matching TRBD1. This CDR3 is CASSVTGINQPQHF. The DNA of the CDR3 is TGTGCCAGCAGCGTGACAGGGATTAATCAGCCCCAGCATTTT. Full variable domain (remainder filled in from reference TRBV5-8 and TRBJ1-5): EAGVTQSPTHLIKTRGQQATLRCSPISGHTSVYWYQQALGLGLQFLLWYDEGEERNRGNFPPRFSGRQFPNYSSELNVNALELEDSALYLCASSVTGINQPQHFGDGTRLSIL.